The clone carrying this TCR beta chain was detected a few times. Antigen: not known. Germline CDR1 reads SGHAT; CDR2 reads FQNNGV. The CDR3 length is 11 residues. V was trimmed by 5 bases and J by 6 bases, leaving 8 bases between them. This sample was included in a study of response to subunit inactivated influenza vaccine. Study-wide findings and caveats: Each seasonal flu vaccination may recruit only limited new T cells, authors suggested.

One entry per CDR3 protein, called by TCRdb with MiXCR from the RT-PCR reads. The data contain roughly 170,000 distinct CDR3 sequences, around 8.8% of them singletons. The clonotype was recovered from a man aged 50 to 59 who received an inactivated influenza vaccine. Sequenced material: non-naive T cells sorted from PBMCs, taken on the day of vaccination. V and J are TRBV11-2 and TRBJ2-7; no definite D call. CDR3 nucleotide sequence: TGTGCCAGCAGCCTCACCTCCGAGCAGTACTTC. It encodes CASSLTSEQYF. The complete variable domain, with remaining parts taken from reference TRBV11-2 and TRBJ2-7, reads EAGVAQSPRYKIIEKRQSVAFWCNPISGHATLYWYQQILGQGPKLLIQFQNNGVVDDSQLPKDRFSAERLKGVDSTLKIQPAKLEDSAVYLCASSLTSEQYFGPGTRLTVT.